The 6 T cell receptor beta chains listed next were all sequenced from one sample in a study of CD8 T cells in Susac syndrome (dated by TCRdb to 2018 to 2020). Library generation was performed with the immunoSEQ multiplex PCR assay. RNA was extracted with the RNeasy kit and about 0.5 to 1 ug was reverse transcribed using random hexamers. TCRdb took the public reads, trimmed them with fastp at Q25, ran MiXCR for clone calling and kept in-frame beta chains. Under each unique CDR3 protein, matching rows form one entry showing the most common genes and DNA. This sample holds a few hundred thousand distinct CDR3 sequences; approximately 94% were observed only once. Clones ranked in the top ten supply about 0.14% of the sample. The sample comprised CD4+ T cells from PBMCs. The source of these receptors is a human donor with Susac syndrome.

The chain uses TRBV3-1 and TRBJ1-2; the match to TRBD1 covers 8 bases. The CDR3 runs 14 residues. The junction had 6 bases not matched to a gene; V was cut back by 5 bases and J by 4 bases. Germline V lookup: CDR1 LGHDT, CDR2 YNNKEL (reference sequence). The CDR3 sequence: CASSAGGSTYGYTF. The CDR3 DNA reads as TGTGCCAGCAGCGCAGGGGGCTCTACCTATGGCTACACCTTC.

The chain is built from TRBV20-1 and TRBJ2-1; the match to TRBD2 covers 10 bases. V gave up 4 bases and J gave up 10 bases; unmatched junction bases: 10. Germline CDR1 reads DFQATT; CDR2 reads SNEGSKA (reference sequence). The CDR3 spans 14 residues. The CDR3 loop is CSATGTSAEKEQFF. DNA for the CDR3: TGCAGTGCTACCGGGACTAGCGCTGAAAAGGAGCAGTTCTTC.

The chain combines TRBV18 with TRBJ2-5, with D possibly being TRBD1 (5 bases). The CDR3 loop spans 15 amino acids. V shed 3 bases and J shed 2 bases, with 13 bases lying between them. Germline CDR1 reads KGHSH; CDR2 reads LQKENI. CDR3 amino acids: CASSPNVGRQETQYF. In DNA, the CDR3 is TGTGCCAGCTCACCTAACGTGGGGCGACAAGAGACCCAGTACTTC.

The chain recombines TRBV20-1 with TRBJ2-7, with 7 bases fitting TRBD1. The germline V gene has CDR1 DFQATT and CDR2 SNEGSKA (reference sequence). The CDR3 totals 13 residues. The J segment lost 3 bases and the V segment lost 6 bases, leaving 8 bases of the junction unmatched. The CDR3 DNA reads as TGCAGTGCCACCCGGGACAGCCTCTACGAGCAGTACTTC. Its translation is CSATRDSLYEQYF.

J is TRBJ2-1 and V is TRBV11-2; D call uncertain. CDR1 and CDR2 from the germline V gene are SGHAT and FQNNGV. There are 12 residues in the CDR3. V lost 4 bases and J lost 9, with 10 bases in between. Written as DNA, the CDR3 is TGTGCCAGCAGCTCCCTGGGTGTTGAGCAGTTCTTC. Translating it yields CASSSLGVEQFF.

This clonotype has only one observation. The V call is TRBV7-2, the J call TRBJ2-7; D uncertain. The CDR3 runs to 12 residues. V was clipped by 9 bases and J by 2 bases, with 11 bases between them. CDR1 SGHTA and CDR2 FQGNSA come from the germline V gene. CDR3 residues: CASQVGPYEQYF. The CDR3 DNA is TGTGCCAGTCAGGTGGGTCCCTACGAGCAGTACTTC. Based on the CDR3 plus reference TRBV7-2 and TRBJ2-7, the full variable domain is GAGVSQSPSNKVTEKGKDVELRCDPISGHTALYWYRQSLGQGLEFLIYFQGNSAPDKSGLPSDRFSAERTGGSVSTLTIQRTQQEDSAVYLCASQVGPYEQYFGPGTRLTVT.